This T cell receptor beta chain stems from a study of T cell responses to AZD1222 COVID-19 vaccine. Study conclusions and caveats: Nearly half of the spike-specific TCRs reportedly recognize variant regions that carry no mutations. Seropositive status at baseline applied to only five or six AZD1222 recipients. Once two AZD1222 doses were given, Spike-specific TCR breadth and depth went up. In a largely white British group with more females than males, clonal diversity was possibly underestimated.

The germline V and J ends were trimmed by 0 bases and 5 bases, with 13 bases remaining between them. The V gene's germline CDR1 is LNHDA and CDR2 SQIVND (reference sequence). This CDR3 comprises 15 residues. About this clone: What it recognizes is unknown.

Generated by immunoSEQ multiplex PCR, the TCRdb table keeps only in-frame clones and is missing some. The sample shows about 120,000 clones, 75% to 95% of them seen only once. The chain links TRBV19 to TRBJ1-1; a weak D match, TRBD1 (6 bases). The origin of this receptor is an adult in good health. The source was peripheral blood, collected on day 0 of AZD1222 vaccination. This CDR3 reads CASSIDGGPGTEAFF. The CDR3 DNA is TGTGCCAGTAGTATAGACGGGGGGCCGGGGACTGAAGCTTTCTTT.